The rows below give T cell receptor beta chains drawn from one sample of a study of T cell responses to AZD1222 COVID-19 vaccine. Assay: immunoSEQ multiplex PCR; the TCRdb copy retains only in-frame clones and omits some. In the table there are roughly 120,000 clones, roughly 93% of which are singletons. The sample was peripheral blood, taken 28 days after the second AZD1222 dose. The receptors originated from an adult who received the AZD1222 COVID-19 vaccine. CDR3s include the opening cysteine and the closing phenylalanine or tryptophan. D genes are given only for firm matches. Expanded clones get a size class; other rows say once, few or many, or leave the size out.

-	TRBD1	TRBV6-5	TRBJ1-1	TGTGCCAGCAGCCCCTCCGGACAGGGAAGAGCTTTCTTT	CASSPSGQGRAFF
-	-	TRBV7-7	TRBJ2-3	TGTGCCAGCAGCTTAGGTCTCAGGGAAACAGATACGCAGTATTTT	CASSLGLRETDTQYF
-	-	TRBV10-3	TRBJ1-1	TGTGCCATCAGGGGGAACAGGGAAGGAACTGAAGCTTTCTTT	CAIRGNREGTEAFF
-	-	TRBV6-5	TRBJ1-2	TGTGCCAGCAGTTACGTGGACAGTACGAGCTATGGCTACACCTTC	CASSYVDSTSYGYTF
-	TRBD1	TRBV6-5	TRBJ1-3	TGTGCCAGCAGATGGGACAGGACAGGAAACACCATATATTTT	CASRWDRTGNTIYF
-	-	TRBV6-5	TRBJ1-1	TGTGCCAGCAGTTACTCGAGCGTGGGGGGGAACACTGAAGCTTTCTTT	CASSYSSVGGNTEAFF
-	-	TRBV11-2	TRBJ1-1	TGTGCCAGCAGCTTATGGGCGGGGAACACTGAAGCTTTCTTT	CASSLWAGNTEAFF
-	-	TRBV19	TRBJ1-2	TGTGCCAGTAAATTTAGGACAGACAACTATGGCTACACCTTC	CASKFRTDNYGYTF
-	-	TRBV10-3	TRBJ1-2	TGTGCCATCCAAGGGGGGCCCTATGGCTACACCTTC	CAIQGGPYGYTF
-	TRBD1	TRBV7-9	TRBJ1-1	TGTGCCAGCAGCTCCGCGGGACAGACAAAGAACACTGAAGCTTTCTTT	CASSSAGQTKNTEAFF
-	-	TRBV6-5	TRBJ1-2	TGTGCCAGCCTGGGCGCCTATGGCTACACCTTC	CASLGAYGYTF
-	-	TRBV7-9	TRBJ2-2	TGTGCCAGCAGCGGGATCGGGACGGCGAACACCGGGGAGCTGTTTTTT	CASSGIGTANTGELFF
-	-	TRBV5-1	TRBJ2-1	TGCGCCAGCAGCTTCGGGCAGGGGGGTTGGGACAATGAGCAGTTCTTC	CASSFGQGGWDNEQFF
-	TRBD1	TRBV5-6	TRBJ2-1	TGTGCCAGCAGCTTGGTGGACAGGGGGCAGGATGAGCAGTTCTTC	CASSLVDRGQDEQFF
-	TRBD1	TRBV3-1/TRBV3-2	TRBJ1-5	TGTGCCAGCAGCCAAAGTTTCGCCGGGACAGGGGGGGGTCAGCCCCAGCATTTT	CASSQSFAGTGGGQPQHF
-	-	TRBV27	TRBJ1-1	TGTGCCAGCAGTTTCCCAGGGAGCACTGAAGCTTTCTTT	CASSFPGSTEAFF
-	TRBD1	TRBV27	TRBJ2-6	TGTGCCAGCAGTTTCCACCACAGGGGACCTGGGGCCAACGTCCTGACTTTC	CASSFHHRGPGANVLTF
-	-	TRBV10-2	TRBJ2-1	TGCGCCAGCTCTGGGACGCTTTACAATGAGCAGTTCTTC	CASSGTLYNEQFF
-	-	TRBV7-2	TRBJ1-6	TGTGCCAGCAGCTTGGGCGGGTCTACCTATAATTCACCCCTCCACTTT	CASSLGGSTYNSPLHF
-	TRBD2	TRBV3-1/TRBV3-2	TRBJ2-1	TGTGCCAGCAGCCAGGCGGGGGGGCATGAGCAGTTCTTC	CASSQAGGHEQFF
-	-	TRBV29-1	TRBJ1-1	TGCAGCGTTGTAGGGGAGGGCACTGAAGCTTTCTTT	CSVVGEGTEAFF
-	-	TRBV29-1	TRBJ1-4	TGCAGCTTCGCCGACCATGCAACTAATGAAAAACTGTTTTTT	CSFADHATNEKLFF
-	-	TRBV9	TRBJ2-1	TGTGCCAGCAGCGTAGCAGGGTCTGGGGTCTACAATGAGCAGTTCTTC	CASSVAGSGVYNEQFF
-	-	TRBV18	TRBJ1-1	TGTGCCAGCTCACCTCCTACGAACACTGAAGCTTTCTTT	CASSPPTNTEAFF
-	-	TRBV3-1/TRBV3-2	TRBJ1-2	TGTGCCAGCAGCCCACGGGGTAGGGCAGGCTATGGCTACACCTTC	CASSPRGRAGYGYTF
-	-	TRBV28	TRBJ2-7	TGTGCCAGCAGCCCGGGCGGGGAAAGAGCCTACGAGCAGTACTTC	CASSPGGERAYEQYF
-	-	TRBV7-9	TRBJ2-3	TGTGCCAGCAGGAATAGGTACACAGATACGCAGTATTTT	CASRNRYTDTQYF
-	TRBD2	TRBV27	TRBJ2-3	TGTGCCAGCACTTCGGGAGGGGTTTGGGGCACAGATACGCAGTATTTT	CASTSGGVWGTDTQYF
once	-	TRBV6-5	TRBJ2-7	TGTGCCAGCTCCGGGGGCCTCTACGAGCAGTACTTC	CASSGGLYEQYF
-	-	TRBV5-1	TRBJ1-1	TGCGCCAGCAGCTCCATAGGACAGCCGAACACTGAAGCTTTCTTT	CASSSIGQPNTEAFF
-	-	TRBV11-2	TRBJ1-1	TGTGCCAGCAGTCCATCATCGGGGGGGCAAATGAGGGACACTGAAGCTTTCTTT	CASSPSSGGQMRDTEAFF
-	TRBD1	TRBV28	TRBJ1-2	TGTGCCAGCAGTAGTACCGGGACAGGGGGCGGCTACACCTTC	CASSSTGTGGGYTF
-	TRBD1	TRBV9	TRBJ1-2	TGTGCCAGCAGCGTAGGACAGGGAAACTATGGCTACACCTTC	CASSVGQGNYGYTF
-	-	TRBV21-1	TRBJ1-5	TGTGCCAGCAGCTCCACGGACAGGGGAGAACAGCCCCAGCATTTT	CASSSTDRGEQPQHF
-	TRBD1	TRBV27	TRBJ1-2	TGTGCCAGCAGTCGACAGGGTACGGTAGATGGCTACACCTTC	CASSRQGTVDGYTF
-	-	TRBV4-1	TRBJ1-2	TGCGCCAGCAGCCAATCCCCGGGACACAGATCTAACTATGGCTACACCTTC	CASSQSPGHRSNYGYTF
-	TRBD2	TRBV5-1	TRBJ2-7	TGCGCCAGCAGCTTTCTAGCGGGAGGCTACGAGCAGTACTTC	CASSFLAGGYEQYF
-	TRBD2	TRBV28	TRBJ2-7	TGTGCCTCCGGCTTAGCGGGAGGACGATCCTCCTACGAGCAGTACTTC	CASGLAGGRSSYEQYF
-	TRBD1	TRBV19	TRBJ1-6	TGTGCCAGTAGTGTTCCGGGACAGGGGGCTTCACCCCTCCACTTT	CASSVPGQGASPLHF
-	-	TRBV10-3	TRBJ2-7	TGTGCCATCAGTGAGTCCGGCAGACCCGAGCAGTACTTC	CAISESGRPEQYF
-	TRBD1	TRBV7-2	TRBJ1-2	TGTGCCAGCAGCCCGAATACAGGGGAAGGCTACACCTTC	CASSPNTGEGYTF
once	TRBD1	TRBV10-3	TRBJ1-2	TGTGCCATCAGGGAGACAGGGGGCGTTTTTGCTTATGGCTACACCTTC	CAIRETGGVFAYGYTF
once	TRBD2	TRBV9	TRBJ2-7	TGTGCCAGCAGCGCCGGCTGGGAGGGATACGAGCAGTACTTC	CASSAGWEGYEQYF